This T cell receptor (beta chain) was captured by sequencing in a study of T cells in localized non-small cell lung cancer. Sequenced by immunoSEQ multiplex PCR; TCRdb stores in-frame clones only, minus some. The sample contains about 11,000 clones, 85% to 95% of which appear only once. The CDR3 runs to 14 residues. Trimming took 4 bases from V and 1 from J; bases not matched to a gene: 0. Per the germline V gene, CDR1 is KGHSH and CDR2 is LQKENI. V is TRBV18 and J is TRBJ2-2; 7 positions agree with TRBD1. The clonotype was recovered from a male donor at least 60 years old with stage III lung adenocarcinoma. The sequences come from peripheral blood, collected before any cancer treatment. The DNA for the CDR3 is TGTGCCAGCTCACGACAGGGGAACACCGGGGAGCTGTTTTTT. Residues: CASSRQGNTGELFF.